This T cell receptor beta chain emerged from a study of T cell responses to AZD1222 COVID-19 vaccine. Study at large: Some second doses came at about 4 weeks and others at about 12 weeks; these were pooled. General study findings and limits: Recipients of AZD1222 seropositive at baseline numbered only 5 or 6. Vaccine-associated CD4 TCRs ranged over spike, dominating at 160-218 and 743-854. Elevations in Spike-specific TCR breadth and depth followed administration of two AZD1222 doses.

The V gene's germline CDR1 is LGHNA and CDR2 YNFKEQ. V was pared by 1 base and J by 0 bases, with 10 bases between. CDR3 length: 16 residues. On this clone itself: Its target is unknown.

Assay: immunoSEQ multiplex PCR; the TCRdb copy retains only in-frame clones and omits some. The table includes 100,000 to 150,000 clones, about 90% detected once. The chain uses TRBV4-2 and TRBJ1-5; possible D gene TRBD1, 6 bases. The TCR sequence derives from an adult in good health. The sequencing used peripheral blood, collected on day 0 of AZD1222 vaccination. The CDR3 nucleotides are TGTGCCAGCAGCCAAGGACGGACAGATAGCAATCAGCCCCAGCATTTT. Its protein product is CASSQGRTDSNQPQHF.